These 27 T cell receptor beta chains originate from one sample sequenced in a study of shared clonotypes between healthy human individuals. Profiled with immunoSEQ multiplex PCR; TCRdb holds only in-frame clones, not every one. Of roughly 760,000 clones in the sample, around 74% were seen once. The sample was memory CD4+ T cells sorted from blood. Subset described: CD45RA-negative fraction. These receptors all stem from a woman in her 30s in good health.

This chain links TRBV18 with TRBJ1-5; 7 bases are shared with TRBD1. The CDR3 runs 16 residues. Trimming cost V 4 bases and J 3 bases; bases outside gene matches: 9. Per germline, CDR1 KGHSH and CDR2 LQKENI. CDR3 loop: CASSLTPQGYNQPQHF. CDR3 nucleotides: TGTGCCAGCTCACTCACGCCACAGGGGTACAATCAGCCCCAGCATTTT.

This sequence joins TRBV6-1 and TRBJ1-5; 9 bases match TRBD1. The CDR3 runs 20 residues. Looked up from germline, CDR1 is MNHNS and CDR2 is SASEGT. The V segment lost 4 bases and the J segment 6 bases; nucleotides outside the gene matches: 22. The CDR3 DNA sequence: TGTGCCAGCAGTGCAATACAATTGGGACAGGGTTTGACGGCCGGTCAGCCCCAGCATTTT. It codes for CASSAIQLGQGLTAGQPQHF.

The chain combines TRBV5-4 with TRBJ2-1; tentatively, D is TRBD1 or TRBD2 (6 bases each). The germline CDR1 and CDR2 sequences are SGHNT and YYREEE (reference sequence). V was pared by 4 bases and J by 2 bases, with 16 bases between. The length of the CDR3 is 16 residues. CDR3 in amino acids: CASSPRGDWTYNEQFF. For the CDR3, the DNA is TGTGCCAGCAGCCCGAGGGGGGACTGGACCTACAATGAGCAGTTCTTC. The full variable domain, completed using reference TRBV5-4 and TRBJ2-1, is ETGVTQSPTHLIKTRGQQVTLRCSSQSGHNTVSWYQQALGQGPQFIFQYYREEENGRGNFPPRFSGLQFPNYSSELNVNALELDDSALYLCASSPRGDWTYNEQFFGPGTRLTVL.

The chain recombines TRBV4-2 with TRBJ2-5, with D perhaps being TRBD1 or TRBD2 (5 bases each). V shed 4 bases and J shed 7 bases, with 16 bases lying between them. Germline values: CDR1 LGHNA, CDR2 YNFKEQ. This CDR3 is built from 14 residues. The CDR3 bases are TGTGCCAGCAGCCCCCAGAGGGGTGGAGGGACCCAGTACTTC. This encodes CASSPQRGGGTQYF.

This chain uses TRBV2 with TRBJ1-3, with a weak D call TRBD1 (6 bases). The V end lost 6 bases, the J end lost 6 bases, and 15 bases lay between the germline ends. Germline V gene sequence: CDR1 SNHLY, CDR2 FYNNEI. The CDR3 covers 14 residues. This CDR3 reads CASRVGGAENTIYF. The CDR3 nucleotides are TGTGCCAGCAGGGTCGGGGGGGCTGAAAACACCATATATTTT. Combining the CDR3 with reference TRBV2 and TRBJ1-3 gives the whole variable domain EPEVTQTPSHQVTQMGQEVILRCVPISNHLYFYWYRQILGQKVEFLVSFYNNEISEKSEIFDDQFSVERPDGSNFTLKIRSTKLEDSAMYFCASRVGGAENTIYFGEGSWLTVV.

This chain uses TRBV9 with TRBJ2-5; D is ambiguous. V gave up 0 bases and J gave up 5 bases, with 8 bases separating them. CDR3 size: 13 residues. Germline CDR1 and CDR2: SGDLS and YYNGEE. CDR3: CASSVGLGETQYF. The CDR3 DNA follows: TGTGCCAGCAGCGTAGGGCTAGGGGAGACCCAGTACTTC.

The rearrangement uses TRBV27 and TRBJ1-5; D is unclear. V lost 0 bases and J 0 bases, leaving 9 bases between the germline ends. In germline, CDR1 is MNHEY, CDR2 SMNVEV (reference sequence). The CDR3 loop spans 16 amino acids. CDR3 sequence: CASSLSWAHSNQPQHF. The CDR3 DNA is TGTGCCAGCAGTTTATCTTGGGCCCATAGCAATCAGCCCCAGCATTTT.

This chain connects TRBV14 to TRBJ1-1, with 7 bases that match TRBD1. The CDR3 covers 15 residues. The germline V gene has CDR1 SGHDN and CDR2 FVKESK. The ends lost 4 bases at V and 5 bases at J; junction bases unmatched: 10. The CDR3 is CASSPYRGGITEAFF. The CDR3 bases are TGTGCCAGCAGCCCCTACAGGGGAGGTATAACTGAAGCTTTCTTT.

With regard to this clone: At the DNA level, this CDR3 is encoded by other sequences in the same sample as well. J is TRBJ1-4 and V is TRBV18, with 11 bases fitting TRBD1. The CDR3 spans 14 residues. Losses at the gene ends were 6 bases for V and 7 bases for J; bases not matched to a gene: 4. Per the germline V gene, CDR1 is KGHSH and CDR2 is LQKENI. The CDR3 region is CASSPGQGVEKLFF. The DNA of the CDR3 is TGTGCCAGCTCGCCGGGACAGGGGGTTGAAAAACTGTTTTTT.

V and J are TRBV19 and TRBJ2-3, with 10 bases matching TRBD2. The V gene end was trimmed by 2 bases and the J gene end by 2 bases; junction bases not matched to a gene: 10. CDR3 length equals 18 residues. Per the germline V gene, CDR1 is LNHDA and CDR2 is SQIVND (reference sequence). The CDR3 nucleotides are TGTGCCAGTAGTATATCCCCTCGACTAGCGGGTGTCACAGATACGCAGTATTTT. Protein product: CASSISPRLAGVTDTQYF.

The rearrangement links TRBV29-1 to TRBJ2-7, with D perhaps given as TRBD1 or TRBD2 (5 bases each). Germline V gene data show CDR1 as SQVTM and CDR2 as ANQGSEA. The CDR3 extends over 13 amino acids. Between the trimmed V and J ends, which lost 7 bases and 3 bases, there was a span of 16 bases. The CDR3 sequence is CSAGTGTYYEQYF. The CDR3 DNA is TGCAGCGCGGGGACCGGGACCTACTACGAGCAGTACTTC.

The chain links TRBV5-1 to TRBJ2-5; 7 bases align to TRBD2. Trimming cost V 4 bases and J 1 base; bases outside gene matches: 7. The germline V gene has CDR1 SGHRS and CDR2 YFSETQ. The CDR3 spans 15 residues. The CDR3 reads CASSRVSSGQETQYF. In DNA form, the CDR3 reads TGCGCCAGCAGCCGTGTTTCTAGCGGCCAAGAGACCCAGTACTTC. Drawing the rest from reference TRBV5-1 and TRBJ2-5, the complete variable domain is KAGVTQTPRYLIKTRGQQVTLSCSPISGHRSVSWYQQTPGQGLQFLFEYFSETQRNKGNFPGRFSGRQFSNSRSEMNVSTLELGDSALYLCASSRVSSGQETQYFGPGTRLLVL.

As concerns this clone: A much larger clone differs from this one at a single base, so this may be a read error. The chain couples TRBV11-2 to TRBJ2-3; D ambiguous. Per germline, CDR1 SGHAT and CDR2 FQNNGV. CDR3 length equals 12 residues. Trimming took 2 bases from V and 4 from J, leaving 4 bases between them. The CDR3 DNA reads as TGTGCCAGCAGCTTAACCGCAGATACGCAGTATTTT. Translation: CASSLTADTQYF.

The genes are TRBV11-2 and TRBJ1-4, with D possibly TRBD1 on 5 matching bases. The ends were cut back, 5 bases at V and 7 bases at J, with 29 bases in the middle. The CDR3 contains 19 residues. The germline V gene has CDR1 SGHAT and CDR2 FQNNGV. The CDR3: CASSPRRVSEILRGEKLFF. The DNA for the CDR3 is TGTGCCAGCAGCCCGAGGCGAGTCTCGGAAATCCTGAGGGGTGAAAAACTGTTTTTT.

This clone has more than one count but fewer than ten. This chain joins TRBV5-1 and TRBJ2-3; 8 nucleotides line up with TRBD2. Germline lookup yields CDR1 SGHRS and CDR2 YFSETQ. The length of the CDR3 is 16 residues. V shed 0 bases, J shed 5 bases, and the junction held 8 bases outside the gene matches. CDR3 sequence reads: CASSLAPLAGQDTQYF. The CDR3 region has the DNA TGCGCCAGCAGCTTGGCCCCCTTAGCGGGACAAGATACGCAGTATTTT.

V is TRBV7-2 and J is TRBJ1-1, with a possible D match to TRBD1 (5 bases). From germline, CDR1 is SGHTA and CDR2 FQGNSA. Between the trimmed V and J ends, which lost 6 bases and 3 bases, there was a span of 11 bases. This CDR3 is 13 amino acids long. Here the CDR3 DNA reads TGTGCCAGCAGGATCCAGGGAGACACTGAAGCTTTCTTT. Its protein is CASRIQGDTEAFF.

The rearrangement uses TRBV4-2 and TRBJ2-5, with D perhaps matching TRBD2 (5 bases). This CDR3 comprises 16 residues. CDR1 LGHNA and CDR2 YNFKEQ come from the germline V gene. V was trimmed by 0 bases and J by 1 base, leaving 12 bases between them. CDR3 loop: CASSQDGVSGQETQYF. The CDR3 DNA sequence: TGTGCCAGCAGCCAAGATGGGGTCAGCGGCCAAGAGACCCAGTACTTC.

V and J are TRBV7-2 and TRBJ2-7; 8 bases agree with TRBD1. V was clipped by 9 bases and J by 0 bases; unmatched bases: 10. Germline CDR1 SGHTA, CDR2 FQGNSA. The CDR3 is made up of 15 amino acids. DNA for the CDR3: TGTGCCAGTAGGGACGGACAGGGAAACTCCTACGAGCAGTACTTC. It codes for CASRDGQGNSYEQYF.

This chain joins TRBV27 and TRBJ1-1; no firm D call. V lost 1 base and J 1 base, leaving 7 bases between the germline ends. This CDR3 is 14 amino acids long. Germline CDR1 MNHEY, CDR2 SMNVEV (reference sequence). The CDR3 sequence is CASSLLSGNTEAFF. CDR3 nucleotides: TGTGCCAGCAGTTTATTGTCCGGGAACACTGAAGCTTTCTTT.

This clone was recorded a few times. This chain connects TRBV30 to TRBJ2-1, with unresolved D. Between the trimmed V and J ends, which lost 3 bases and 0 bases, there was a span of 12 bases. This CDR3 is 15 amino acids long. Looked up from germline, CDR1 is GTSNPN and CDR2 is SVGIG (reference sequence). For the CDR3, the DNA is TGTGCCTGGAGCCAAACTGAAAACTCCTACAATGAGCAGTTCTTC. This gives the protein CAWSQTENSYNEQFF.

The CDR3: CASSSPRLNTIYF. Written as DNA, the CDR3 is TGTGCCAGCAGTTCCCCCCGTTTAAACACCATATATTTT. The J gene is TRBJ1-3, the V gene TRBV28; the D is unclear. The V gene lost 4 bases and the J gene lost 6 bases, with 10 bases spanning the gap. CDR1 MDHEN and CDR2 SYDVKM come from the germline V gene. The CDR3 spans 13 residues.

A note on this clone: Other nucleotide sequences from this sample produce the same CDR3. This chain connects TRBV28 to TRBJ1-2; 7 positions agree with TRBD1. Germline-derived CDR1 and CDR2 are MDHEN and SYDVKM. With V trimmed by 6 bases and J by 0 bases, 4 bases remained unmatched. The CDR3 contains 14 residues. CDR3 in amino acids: CASRPGGTNYGYTF. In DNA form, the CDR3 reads TGTGCCAGCAGGCCAGGGGGTACTAACTATGGCTACACCTTC.

The CDR3 DNA sequence: TGTGCCAGCAGCCCGAGGGTAGACTTCGAAAAACTGTTTTTT. Its translation: CASSPRVDFEKLFF. This rearrangement joins TRBV11-1 to TRBJ1-4; D call uncertain. The length of the CDR3 is 14 residues. Germline CDR1 SGHAT, CDR2 FQDESV (reference sequence). V lost 5 bases, J lost 8 bases, and 15 bases lay in between.

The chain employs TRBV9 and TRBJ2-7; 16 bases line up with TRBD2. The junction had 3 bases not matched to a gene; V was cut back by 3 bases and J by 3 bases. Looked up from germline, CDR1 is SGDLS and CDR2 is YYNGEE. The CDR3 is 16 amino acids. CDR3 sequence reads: CASSAGTSGRGYEQYF. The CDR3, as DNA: TGTGCCAGCAGCGCCGGGACTAGCGGGAGGGGCTACGAGCAGTACTTC.

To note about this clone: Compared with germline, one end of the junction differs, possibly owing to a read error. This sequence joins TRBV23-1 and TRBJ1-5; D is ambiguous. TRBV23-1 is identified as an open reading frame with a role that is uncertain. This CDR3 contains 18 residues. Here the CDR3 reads CASSQSGSSGRSDQPQHF. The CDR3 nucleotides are TGCGCCAGCAGTCAATCGGGTTCATCCGGGCGTAGCGATCAGCCCCAGCATTTT.

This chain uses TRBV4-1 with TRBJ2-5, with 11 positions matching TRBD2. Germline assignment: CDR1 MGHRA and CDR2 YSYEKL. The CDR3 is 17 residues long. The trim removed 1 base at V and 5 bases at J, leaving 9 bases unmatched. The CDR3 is CASSQGRLAGYGETQYF. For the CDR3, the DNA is TGCGCCAGCAGCCAAGGGAGACTAGCGGGATATGGGGAGACCCAGTACTTC.

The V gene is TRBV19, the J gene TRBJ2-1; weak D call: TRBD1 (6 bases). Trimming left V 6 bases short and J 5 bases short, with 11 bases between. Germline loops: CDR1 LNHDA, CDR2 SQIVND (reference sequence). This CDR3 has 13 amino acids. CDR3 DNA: TGTGCCAGTAGCGGACAGAACGACAATGAGCAGTTCTTC. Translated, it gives CASSGQNDNEQFF.